This TCR beta chain was recorded in a study of beta chain features in type 1 diabetes. Germline CDR1 is SQVTM and CDR2 is ANQGSEA. There are 14 residues in the CDR3. The ends were cut back, 5 bases at V and 0 bases at J, with 13 bases in the middle. Expressed TCRB transcripts got sequenced, as all isolated RNA was reverse transcribed. Repertoires were generated with immunoSEQ multiplex PCR, while TCRdb's copy carries only in-frame clones and drops some. The repertoire holds under 450,000 clones, with over 11% as singletons. The table lists this clone with a few counts. The sequencing input was naive CD4+ T cells from blood. This receptor was obtained from a man aged 30 to 39 in good health. J is TRBJ1-1 and V is TRBV29-1, with D perhaps matching TRBD1 (5 bases). The CDR3 coding sequence is TGCAGCGTTTTAAGACAGACCATGAACACTGAAGCTTTCTTT. Translation: CSVLRQTMNTEAFF.